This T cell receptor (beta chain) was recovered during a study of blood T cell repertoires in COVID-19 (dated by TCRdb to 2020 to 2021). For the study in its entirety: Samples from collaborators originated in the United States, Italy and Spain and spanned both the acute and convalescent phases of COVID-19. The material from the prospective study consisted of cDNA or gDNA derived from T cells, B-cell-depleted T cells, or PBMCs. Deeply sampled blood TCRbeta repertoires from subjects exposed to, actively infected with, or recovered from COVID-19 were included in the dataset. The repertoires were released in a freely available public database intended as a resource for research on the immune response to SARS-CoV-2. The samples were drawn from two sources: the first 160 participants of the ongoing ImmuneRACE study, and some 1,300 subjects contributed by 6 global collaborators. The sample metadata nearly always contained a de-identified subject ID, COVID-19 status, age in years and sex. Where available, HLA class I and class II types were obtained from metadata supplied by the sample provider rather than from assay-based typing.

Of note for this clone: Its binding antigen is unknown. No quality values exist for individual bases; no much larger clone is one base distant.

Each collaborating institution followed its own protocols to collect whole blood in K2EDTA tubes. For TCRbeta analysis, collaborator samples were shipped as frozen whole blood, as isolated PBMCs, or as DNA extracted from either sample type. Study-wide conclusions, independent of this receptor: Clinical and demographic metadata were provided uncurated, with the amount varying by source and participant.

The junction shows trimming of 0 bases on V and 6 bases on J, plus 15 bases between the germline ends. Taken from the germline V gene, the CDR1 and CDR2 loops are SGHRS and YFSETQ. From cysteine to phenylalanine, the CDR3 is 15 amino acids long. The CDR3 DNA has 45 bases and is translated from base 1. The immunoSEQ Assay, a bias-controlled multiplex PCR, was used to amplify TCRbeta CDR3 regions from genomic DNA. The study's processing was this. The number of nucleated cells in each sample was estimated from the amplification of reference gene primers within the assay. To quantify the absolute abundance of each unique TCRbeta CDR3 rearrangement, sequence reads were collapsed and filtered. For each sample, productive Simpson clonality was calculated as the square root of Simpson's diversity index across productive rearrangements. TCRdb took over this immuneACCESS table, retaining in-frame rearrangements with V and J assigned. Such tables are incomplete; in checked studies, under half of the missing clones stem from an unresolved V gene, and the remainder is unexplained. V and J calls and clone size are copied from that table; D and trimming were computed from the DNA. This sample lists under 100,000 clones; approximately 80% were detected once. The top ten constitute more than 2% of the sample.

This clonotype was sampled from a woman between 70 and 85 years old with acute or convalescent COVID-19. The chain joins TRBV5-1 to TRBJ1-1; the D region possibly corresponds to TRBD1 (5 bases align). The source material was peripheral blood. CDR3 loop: CASSLVGGGGPEAFF. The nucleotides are TGCGCCAGCAGCTTGGTCGGGGGAGGCGGACCTGAAGCTTTCTTT.